This T cell receptor beta chain was captured in a study of T cell responses to AZD1222 COVID-19 vaccine. Assay used: immunoSEQ multiplex PCR; TCRdb lists only in-frame clones, some missing. The sample lists over 100,000 clones, 70% to 90% occurring once. Regarding this clone: As yet, its antigen is unknown.

General study findings and limits: After the peak T cell response, and only then, were repertoires sampled. Females outnumbered males among donors, who were mostly white British; clonal diversity was possibly underestimated. Vaccine-associated CD4 TCRs ranged over spike, dominating at 160-218 and 743-854. Among AZD1222 vaccinees, only 5 to 7 were seropositive at baseline.

The CDR3 covers 15 residues. The V and J ends lost 3 bases and 13 bases, in that order; junction bases with no gene match: 15. Germline CDR1 is SGHTA and CDR2 is FQGNSA. The TCR originated in an adult who received the MenACWY meningococcal vaccine as a control. The chain links TRBV7-2 to TRBJ1-5, with 7 positions matching TRBD1. Sequences were derived from peripheral blood, sampled 28 days after the second dose of the MenACWY control vaccine. The CDR3 DNA sequence: TGTGCCAGCAGCTTCTTGATGGGGGGGGACAGCCAGCAGCATTTT. Translation gives CASSFLMGGDSQQHF.